This T cell receptor beta chain was sequenced for a study of CD8+ T cells in alopecia areata. Following RNA extraction, reverse transcription yielded cDNA that acted as the sequencing template. Repertoires were generated with immunoSEQ multiplex PCR, while TCRdb's copy carries only in-frame clones and drops some. The sample contains fewer than 200,000 clones, 60% of which appear only once. V lost 4 bases to trimming and J lost 2 bases, with 9 bases between them. Germline CDR1 SQVTM, CDR2 ANQGSEA. The length of the CDR3 is 12 residues. Treatment defined: oral pan-JAK inhibitor, 5-10 mg twice daily. Researchers gathered lesional scalp punch biopsies and peripheral blood from patients with alopecia areata.

Sequences were derived from CD4+ T cells sorted from blood, sampled at week 24, from a patient treated with tofacitinib. The chain links TRBV29-1 to TRBJ2-7; D unresolved. The TCR comes from a human donor with alopecia areata. CDR3 residues: CSVGSAPYEQYF. Written as DNA, the CDR3 is TGCAGCGTTGGGTCCGCCCCCTACGAGCAGTACTTC.